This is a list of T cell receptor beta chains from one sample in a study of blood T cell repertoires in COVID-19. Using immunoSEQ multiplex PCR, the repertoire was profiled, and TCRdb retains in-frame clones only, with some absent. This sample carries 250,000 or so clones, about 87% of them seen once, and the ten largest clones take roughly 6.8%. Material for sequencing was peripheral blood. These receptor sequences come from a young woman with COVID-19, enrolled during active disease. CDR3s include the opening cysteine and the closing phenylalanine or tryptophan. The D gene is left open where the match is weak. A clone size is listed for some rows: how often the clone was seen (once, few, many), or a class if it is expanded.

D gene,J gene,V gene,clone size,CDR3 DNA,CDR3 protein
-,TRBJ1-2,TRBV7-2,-,TGTGCCAGCAGCTTGGCTGGGCAGGACTATGGCTACACCTTC,CASSLAGQDYGYTF
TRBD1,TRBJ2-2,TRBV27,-,TGTGCCAGCAGCGTATTGACAGGGGTTAAGTTCACCGGGGAGCTGTTTTTT,CASSVLTGVKFTGELFF
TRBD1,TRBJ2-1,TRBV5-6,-,TGTGCCAGCAGCCAGACAGGGGGAAATGAGCAGTTCTTC,CASSQTGGNEQFF
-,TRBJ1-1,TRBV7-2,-,TGTGCCAGCAGCTTAGCAGGGGGGGGAACTGAAGCTTTCTTT,CASSLAGGGTEAFF
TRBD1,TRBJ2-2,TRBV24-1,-,TGTGCCACCCGTGGAAACGACAGGGGGGTCACCGGGGAGCTGTTTTTT,CATRGNDRGVTGELFF
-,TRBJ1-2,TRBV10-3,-,TGTGCCATCAGTGAGGGGCGCAATCCCAGAGGCTACACCTTC,CAISEGRNPRGYTF
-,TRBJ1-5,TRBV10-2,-,TGCGCCAGCAGTGATCATGGAATGGACATTTCCCATCAGCCCCAGCATTTT,CASSDHGMDISHQPQHF
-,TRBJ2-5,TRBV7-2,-,TGTGCCAGCAGCTTAGAGGGGGGAGCGGGGAAAGAGACCCAGTACTTC,CASSLEGGAGKETQYF
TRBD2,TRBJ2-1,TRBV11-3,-,TGTGCCAGCAGCTTAGGTAGCGGGAGACGCTACAATGAGCAGTTCTTC,CASSLGSGRRYNEQFF
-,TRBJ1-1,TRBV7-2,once,TGTGCCAGCAGCTTATTAAGTCTCGGCAGGTACCTTCAGAACACTGAAGCTTTCTTT,CASSLLSLGRYLQNTEAFF
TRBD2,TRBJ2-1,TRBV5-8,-,TGTGCCAGCAGCCGGACGATACTAGCGCGCTGGAATGAGCAGTTCTTC,CASSRTILARWNEQFF
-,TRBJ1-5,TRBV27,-,TGTGCCAGCAGCTACCGCCCTGCGACAGACGGCAATCAGCCCCAGCATTTT,CASSYRPATDGNQPQHF
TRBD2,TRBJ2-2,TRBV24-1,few,TGTGCCACCAGTGATCGACGGGGGGGGCCCACCGGGGAGCTGTTTTTT,CATSDRRGGPTGELFF
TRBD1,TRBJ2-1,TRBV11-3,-,TGTGCCAGCAGCGGGGACAGAAGGGACAATGAGCAGTTCTTC,CASSGDRRDNEQFF
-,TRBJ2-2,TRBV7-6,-,TGTGCCAGCAGCTTAGCGGCCTCATTGAACACCGGGGAGCTGTTTTTT,CASSLAASLNTGELFF
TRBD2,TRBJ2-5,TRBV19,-,TGTGCCAGTAGGGCGCAAGCGGGAGATTTAGAGACCCAGTACTTC,CASRAQAGDLETQYF
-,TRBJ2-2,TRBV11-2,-,TGTGCCAGCAGCTTGTCAGGGTCGAACACCGGGGAGCTGTTTTTT,CASSLSGSNTGELFF
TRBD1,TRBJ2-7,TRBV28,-,TGTGCCAGCAGCTACACCCGGGACAGGGAGTCCTACGAGCAGTACTTC,CASSYTRDRESYEQYF
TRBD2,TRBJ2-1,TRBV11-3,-,TGTGCCAGCAGCTTAGGTCCAGCGGGGTTCGATGAGCAGTTCTTC,CASSLGPAGFDEQFF
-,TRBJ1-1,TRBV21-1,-,TGTGCCAGCAGCAAAACCCCCAGTTGCACTGAAGCTTTCTTT,CASSKTPSCTEAFF
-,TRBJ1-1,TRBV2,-,TGTGCCAGCAGTGAATCCCTCGGGGCTTTCTTT,CASSESLGAFF
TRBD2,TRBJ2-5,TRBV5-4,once,TGTGCCAGCAGCTTGAGCGGGGAAGAGACCCAGTACTTC,CASSLSGEETQYF
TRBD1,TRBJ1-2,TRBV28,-,TGTGCCAGCAGTTTATTCTCAGGGACAGGGTACGGCTACACCTTC,CASSLFSGTGYGYTF
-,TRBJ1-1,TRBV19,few,TGTGCCAGTAGCAAAGCGGGCGGTGAAGCTTTCTTT,CASSKAGGEAFF
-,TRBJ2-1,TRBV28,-,TGTGCCAGCCGCGCGGCCTTCTACAATGAGCAGTTCTTC,CASRAAFYNEQFF
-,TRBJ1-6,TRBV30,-,TGTGCCTGGAGTCCCCAGGGTGGATCACCCCTCCACTTT,CAWSPQGGSPLHF
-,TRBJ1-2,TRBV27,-,TGTGCCAGCAGTTTAATTCCGACAGCCTCTAACTATGGCTACACCTTC,CASSLIPTASNYGYTF
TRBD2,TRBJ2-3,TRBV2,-,TGTGCCAGCAGTGAAGGTTTAATGGTACTAGCGGGCTTCACAGATACGCAGTATTTT,CASSEGLMVLAGFTDTQYF
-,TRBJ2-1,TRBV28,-,TGTGCCAGCAGTTTTCGGGGGGCGTACAATGAGCAGTTCTTC,CASSFRGAYNEQFF
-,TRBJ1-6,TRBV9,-,TGTGCCAGCAGCGCCAACTACAGGTGGCAATCACCCCTCCACTTT,CASSANYRWQSPLHF
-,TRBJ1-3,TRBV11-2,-,TGTGCCAGCAGCTTACAGATGTCTGGAAACACCATATATTTT,CASSLQMSGNTIYF
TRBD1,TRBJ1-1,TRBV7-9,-,TGTGCCAGCAGCCTCGGACAGGGCGTGAACACTGAAGCTTTCTTT,CASSLGQGVNTEAFF